These T cell receptor beta chains were read from a single sample in a study of beta chain features in type 1 diabetes. Using immunoSEQ multiplex PCR, the repertoire was profiled, and TCRdb retains in-frame clones only, with some absent. The sample has 620,000 or so clones, about 16% seen once. The sample comprised naive CD4+ T cells from blood. All receptors come from a man younger than 30 in good health. Each CDR3 is given with its conserved first and last residue. The order of the fields is D gene, clone size, V gene, J gene, CDR3 DNA, CDR3 protein. D genes are given only for firm matches. Expanded clones get a size class; other rows say once, few or many, or leave the size out.

d_gene: .; abundance: few; v_gene: TRBV7-9; j_gene: TRBJ1-1; CDR3nt: TGTGCCAGCCAGCTTTCGGCAAGCCCAAAACCTGAAGCTTTCTTT; CDR3aa: CASQLSASPKPEAFF
d_gene: TRBD1; abundance: .; v_gene: TRBV28; j_gene: TRBJ1-5; CDR3nt: TGTGCCAGCAGTTTAGGGAGGGACAGGGGCCAGCCCCAGCATTTT; CDR3aa: CASSLGRDRGQPQHF
d_gene: .; abundance: few; v_gene: TRBV5-4; j_gene: TRBJ2-1; CDR3nt: TGTGCCAGCAGCTTTAGTGGGAGTGTTTACAATGAGCAGTTCTTC; CDR3aa: CASSFSGSVYNEQFF
d_gene: TRBD1; abundance: .; v_gene: TRBV28; j_gene: TRBJ1-1; CDR3nt: TGTGCCAGCATTGGGGACGCGCCGGGACAGGGTTCGGAGACTGAAGCTTTCTTT; CDR3aa: CASIGDAPGQGSETEAFF
d_gene: TRBD1; abundance: few; v_gene: TRBV9; j_gene: TRBJ1-6; CDR3nt: TGTGCCAGCAGCGTAGAAGACAGGGGCGATTATAATTCACCCCTCCACTTT; CDR3aa: CASSVEDRGDYNSPLHF
d_gene: .; abundance: .; v_gene: TRBV7-2; j_gene: TRBJ1-1; CDR3nt: TGTGCCAGCAGTACGGGGGGGAACACTGAAGCTTTCTTT; CDR3aa: CASSTGGNTEAFF
d_gene: .; abundance: .; v_gene: TRBV30; j_gene: TRBJ2-5; CDR3nt: TGTGCCTGGAGTGTTCGGCGAGCGGGGAGGAGGGGGGAGACCCAGTACTTC; CDR3aa: CAWSVRRAGRRGETQYF
d_gene: .; abundance: few; v_gene: TRBV7-2; j_gene: TRBJ2-5; CDR3nt: TGTGCCAGCAGCTTACACCCGCTTAGTGGGGAGACCCAGTACTTC; CDR3aa: CASSLHPLSGETQYF
d_gene: TRBD1; abundance: few; v_gene: TRBV14; j_gene: TRBJ2-4; CDR3nt: TGTGCCAGCAGCCTCGGACAGGGGGACATTCAGTACTTC; CDR3aa: CASSLGQGDIQYF
d_gene: .; abundance: few; v_gene: TRBV7-3; j_gene: TRBJ1-6; CDR3nt: TGTGCCAGCAGCTCCCGGGGCTCTTATAATTCACCCCTCCACTTT; CDR3aa: CASSSRGSYNSPLHF
d_gene: .; abundance: few; v_gene: TRBV23-1; j_gene: TRBJ2-5; CDR3nt: TGCGCCAGCAGTCAATCGGCGGGGCAAGAGACCCAGTACTTC; CDR3aa: CASSQSAGQETQYF
d_gene: .; abundance: few; v_gene: TRBV4-2; j_gene: TRBJ1-3; CDR3nt: TGTGCCAGCAGCCAAGACCAGGGACCCATATATTTT; CDR3aa: CASSQDQGPIYF
d_gene: .; abundance: few; v_gene: TRBV29-1; j_gene: TRBJ2-2; CDR3nt: TGCAGCGGTCACAGGGTTAGCACCGGGGAGCTGTTTTTT; CDR3aa: CSGHRVSTGELFF
d_gene: TRBD1; abundance: .; v_gene: TRBV28; j_gene: TRBJ2-7; CDR3nt: TGTGCCAGCACCCCTCATTGGGACAGGAGCACCTACGAGCAGTACTTC; CDR3aa: CASTPHWDRSTYEQYF
d_gene: TRBD2; abundance: .; v_gene: TRBV14; j_gene: TRBJ2-5; CDR3nt: TGTGCCAGCAGCCAAAGCGGGACTGAGGGGGAGACCCAGTACTTC; CDR3aa: CASSQSGTEGETQYF
d_gene: .; abundance: few; v_gene: TRBV29-1; j_gene: TRBJ1-5; CDR3nt: TGCAGCGTTGTTCCCGGGGGGAATCAGCCCCAGCATTTT; CDR3aa: CSVVPGGNQPQHF
d_gene: .; abundance: few; v_gene: TRBV18; j_gene: TRBJ2-7; CDR3nt: TGTGCCAGCTCACCACAGGCCTACGAGCAGTACTTC; CDR3aa: CASSPQAYEQYF
d_gene: .; abundance: few; v_gene: TRBV16; j_gene: TRBJ2-7; CDR3nt: TGTGCCAGCAGCCAATACGCGCGACAGGTGACTACCTACGAGCAGTACTTC; CDR3aa: CASSQYARQVTTYEQYF
d_gene: .; abundance: .; v_gene: TRBV7-2; j_gene: TRBJ2-1; CDR3nt: TGTGCCAGCAGCCCGACTAGACCCAATGAGCAGTTCTTC; CDR3aa: CASSPTRPNEQFF
d_gene: .; abundance: .; v_gene: TRBV10-3; j_gene: TRBJ1-2; CDR3nt: TGTGCCATCATGGGAGATAGGGGAATCTATGGCTACACCTTC; CDR3aa: CAIMGDRGIYGYTF
d_gene: .; abundance: .; v_gene: TRBV9; j_gene: TRBJ1-1; CDR3nt: TGTGCCAGCAGCGTAGTCGGGCAGACTGAAGCTTTCTTT; CDR3aa: CASSVVGQTEAFF
d_gene: .; abundance: .; v_gene: TRBV15; j_gene: TRBJ2-1; CDR3nt: TGTGCCACCAGCAGAGTGGGGAATGAGCAGTTCTTC; CDR3aa: CATSRVGNEQFF
d_gene: .; abundance: few; v_gene: TRBV7-3; j_gene: TRBJ2-1; CDR3nt: TGTGCCAGCAGCTCCTTACTTCAGACAGCAGACAATGAGCAGTTCTTC; CDR3aa: CASSSLLQTADNEQFF
d_gene: .; abundance: few; v_gene: TRBV4-2; j_gene: TRBJ2-7; CDR3nt: TGTGCCAGCAGCCAAGAGGACTCGGGCGCACCCTACGAGCAGTACTTC; CDR3aa: CASSQEDSGAPYEQYF
d_gene: TRBD1; abundance: .; v_gene: TRBV5-1; j_gene: TRBJ1-1; CDR3nt: TGCGCCAGCAGCTACTTGGGACCAGGGGGACAGCGCTATAACACTGAAGCTTTCTTT; CDR3aa: CASSYLGPGGQRYNTEAFF
d_gene: .; abundance: .; v_gene: TRBV7-3; j_gene: TRBJ1-1; CDR3nt: TGTGCCAGCAGCTTAACCTTTGGGACTGAAGCTTTCTTT; CDR3aa: CASSLTFGTEAFF
d_gene: .; abundance: few; v_gene: TRBV5-1; j_gene: TRBJ2-7; CDR3nt: TGCGCCAGCAGCCGTGTGGCAGGGGCGGTCGACGAGCAGTACTTC; CDR3aa: CASSRVAGAVDEQYF
d_gene: .; abundance: few; v_gene: TRBV5-6; j_gene: TRBJ2-7; CDR3nt: TGTGCCAGCAGCGCCGACAGCGAGCAGTACTTC; CDR3aa: CASSADSEQYF
d_gene: TRBD2; abundance: .; v_gene: TRBV4-1; j_gene: TRBJ2-5; CDR3nt: TGCGCCAGCAGCCAGGCTTCTAGCGGGAGGGCGGGAGAGACCCAGTACTTC; CDR3aa: CASSQASSGRAGETQYF
d_gene: TRBD1; abundance: .; v_gene: TRBV5-4; j_gene: TRBJ2-5; CDR3nt: TGTGCCAGCAGCCGGCAGGACAGGGGGCGAGGGGAGACCCAGTACTTC; CDR3aa: CASSRQDRGRGETQYF
d_gene: TRBD1; abundance: few; v_gene: TRBV7-2; j_gene: TRBJ2-7; CDR3nt: TGTGCCAGCAGCTTAGCTGGGGGGGACAGGGTGAAATACGAGCAGTACTTC; CDR3aa: CASSLAGGDRVKYEQYF